Reported below is one T cell receptor (beta chain). Germline CDR1 SGHTA, CDR2 FQGNSA. The V segment lost 2 bases and the J segment 5 bases; nucleotides outside the gene matches: 4. This CDR3 has 14 amino acids. Sequencing used immunoSEQ multiplex PCR; TCRdb keeps in-frame clones, though not all of them. The repertoire holds tens of thousands of clones, about 90% seen once, with 0.3% to 0.5% in the top ten. This sample is part of a study of technical replicates of blood from a handful of donors. The receptor's source is a human donor in good health. The V call is TRBV7-2, the J call TRBJ2-7; TRBD2 aligns across 9 bases. Source material: T cells isolated from PBMCs. The CDR3 bases are TGTGCCAGCAGCTTACTAGCGGGAAGTAACGAGCAGTACTTC. This translates into CASSLLAGSNEQYF.